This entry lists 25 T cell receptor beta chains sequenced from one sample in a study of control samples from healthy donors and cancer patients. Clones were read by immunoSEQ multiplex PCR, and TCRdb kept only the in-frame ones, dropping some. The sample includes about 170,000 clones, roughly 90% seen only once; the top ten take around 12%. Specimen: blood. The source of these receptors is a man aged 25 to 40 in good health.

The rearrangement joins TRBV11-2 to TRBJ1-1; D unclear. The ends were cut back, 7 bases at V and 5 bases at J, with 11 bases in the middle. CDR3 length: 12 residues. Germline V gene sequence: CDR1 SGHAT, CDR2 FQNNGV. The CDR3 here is CASTPQGTEAFF. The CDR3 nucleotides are TGTGCCAGCACTCCTCAAGGAACTGAAGCTTTCTTT.

CDR3 region: CASSYRDSRNEQFF. Written as DNA, the CDR3 is TGTGCCAGCAGTTATAGGGACTCCCGCAATGAGCAGTTCTTC. V gene TRBV13 combines with J gene TRBJ2-1, with a possible D match to TRBD2 (6 bases). This CDR3 contains 14 residues. From germline, CDR1 is PRHDT and CDR2 FYEKMQ (reference sequence). Trimming removed 6 bases from V and 6 bases from J, with 15 bases in between. The full variable domain, completed using reference TRBV13 and TRBJ2-1, is AAGVIQSPRHLIKEKRETATLKCYPIPRHDTVYWYQQGPGQDPQFLISFYEKMQSDKGSIPDRFSAQQFSDYHSELNMSSLELGDSALYFCASSYRDSRNEQFFGPGTRLTVL.

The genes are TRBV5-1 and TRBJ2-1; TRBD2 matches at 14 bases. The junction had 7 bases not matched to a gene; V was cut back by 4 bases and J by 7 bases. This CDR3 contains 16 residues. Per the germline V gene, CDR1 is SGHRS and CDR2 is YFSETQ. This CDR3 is CASSPGTSGGSNEQFF. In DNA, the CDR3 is TGCGCCAGCAGCCCTGGGACTAGCGGGGGATCTAATGAGCAGTTCTTC.

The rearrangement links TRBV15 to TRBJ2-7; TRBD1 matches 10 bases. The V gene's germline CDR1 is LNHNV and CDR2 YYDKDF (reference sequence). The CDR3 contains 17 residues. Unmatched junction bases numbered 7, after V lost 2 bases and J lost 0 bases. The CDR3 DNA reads TGTGCCACCAGCAGAACTAGGACAGGGGGGGTCTCCTACGAGCAGTACTTC. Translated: CATSRTRTGGVSYEQYF.

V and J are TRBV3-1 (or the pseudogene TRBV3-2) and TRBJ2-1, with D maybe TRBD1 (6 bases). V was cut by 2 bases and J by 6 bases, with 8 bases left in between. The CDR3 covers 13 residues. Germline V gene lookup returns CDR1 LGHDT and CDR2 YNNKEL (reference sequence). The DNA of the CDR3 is TGTGCCAGCAGCCAACTACAGGGCAATGAGCAGTTCTTC. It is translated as CASSQLQGNEQFF.

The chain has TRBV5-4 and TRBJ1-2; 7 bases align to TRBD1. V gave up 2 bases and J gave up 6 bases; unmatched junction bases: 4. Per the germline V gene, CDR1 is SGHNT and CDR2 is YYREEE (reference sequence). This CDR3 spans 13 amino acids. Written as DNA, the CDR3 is TGTGCCAGCAGCTTCCAGGGGGGTAATGGCTACACCTTC. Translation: CASSFQGGNGYTF.

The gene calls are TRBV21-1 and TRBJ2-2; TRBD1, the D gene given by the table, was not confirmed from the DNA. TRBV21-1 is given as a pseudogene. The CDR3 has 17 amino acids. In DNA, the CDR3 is TGTGCCAGCAGCAAAGTTAGGGGGAGTATGGAGACCGGGGAGCTGTTTTTT. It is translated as CASSKVRGSMETGELFF.

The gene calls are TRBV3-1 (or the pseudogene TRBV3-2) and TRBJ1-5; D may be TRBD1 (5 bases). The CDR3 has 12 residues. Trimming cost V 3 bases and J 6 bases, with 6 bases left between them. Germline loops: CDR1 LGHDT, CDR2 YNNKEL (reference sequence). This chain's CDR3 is CASSQGTQPQHF. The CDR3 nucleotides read TGTGCCAGCAGCCAGGGGACTCAGCCCCAGCATTTT.

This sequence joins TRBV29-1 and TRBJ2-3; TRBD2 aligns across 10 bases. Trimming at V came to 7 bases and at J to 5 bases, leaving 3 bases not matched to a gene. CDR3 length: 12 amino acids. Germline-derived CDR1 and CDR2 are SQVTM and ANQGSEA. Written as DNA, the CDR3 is TGCAGCGAGAGACTAGCGGGAGATACGCAGTATTTT. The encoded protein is CSERLAGDTQYF.

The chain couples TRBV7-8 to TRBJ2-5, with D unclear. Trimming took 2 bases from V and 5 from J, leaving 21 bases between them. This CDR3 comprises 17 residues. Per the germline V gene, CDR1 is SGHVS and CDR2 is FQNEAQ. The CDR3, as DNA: TGTGCCAGCAGCTTAAGTCCTCCGGCACTAAAGAAGGAGACCCAGTACTTC. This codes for CASSLSPPALKKETQYF.

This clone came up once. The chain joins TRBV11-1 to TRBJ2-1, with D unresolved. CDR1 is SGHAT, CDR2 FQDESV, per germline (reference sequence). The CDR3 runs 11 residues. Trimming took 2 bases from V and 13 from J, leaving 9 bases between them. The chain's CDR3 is CASSLSGYQFF. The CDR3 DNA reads TGTGCCAGCAGCTTATCTGGTTATCAGTTCTTC.

The chain's CDR3 is CASSDLGAHEKLFF. The CDR3 coding sequence is TGTGCCAGCAGCGACCTAGGGGCCCATGAAAAACTGTTTTTT. J is TRBJ1-4 and V is TRBV3-1 (or the pseudogene TRBV3-2); weak D call: TRBD1 (5 bases). This CDR3 region has 14 residues. Per the germline V gene, CDR1 is LGHDT and CDR2 is YNNKEL (reference sequence). V lost 5 bases to trimming and J lost 6 bases, with 13 bases between them.

CDR3 sequence: CASRPGGVYRPYGYTF. CDR3 DNA sequence: TGTGCCAGCAGGCCGGGAGGGGTATACAGACCTTATGGCTACACCTTC. The chain has TRBV6-6 and TRBJ1-2; D possibly corresponds to TRBD1 (5 bases). Germline lookup yields CDR1 MNHNY and CDR2 SVGAGI (reference sequence). This CDR3 comprises 16 residues. Trimming stripped 6 bases from V and 5 bases from J, with 22 bases between.

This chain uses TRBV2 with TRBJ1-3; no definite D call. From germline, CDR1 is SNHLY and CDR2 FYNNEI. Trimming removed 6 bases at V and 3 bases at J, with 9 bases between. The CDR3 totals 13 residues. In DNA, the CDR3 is TGTGCCAGCAGGACCGGCGGTGGAAACACCATATATTTT. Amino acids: CASRTGGGNTIYF. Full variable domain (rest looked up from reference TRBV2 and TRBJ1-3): EPEVTQTPSHQVTQMGQEVILRCVPISNHLYFYWYRQILGQKVEFLVSFYNNEISEKSEIFDDQFSVERPDGSNFTLKIRSTKLEDSAMYFCASRTGGGNTIYFGEGSWLTVV.

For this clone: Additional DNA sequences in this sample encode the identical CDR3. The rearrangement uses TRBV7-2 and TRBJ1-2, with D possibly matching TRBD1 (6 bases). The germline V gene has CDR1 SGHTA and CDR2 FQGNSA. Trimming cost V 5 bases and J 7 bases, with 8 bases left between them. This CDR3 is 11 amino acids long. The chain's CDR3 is CASSLQGGYTF. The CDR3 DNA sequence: TGTGCCAGCAGCCTACAGGGTGGCTACACCTTC. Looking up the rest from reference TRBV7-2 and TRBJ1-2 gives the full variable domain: GAGVSQSPSNKVTEKGKDVELRCDPISGHTALYWYRQSLGQGLEFLIYFQGNSAPDKSGLPSDRFSAERTGGSVSTLTIQRTQQEDSAVYLCASSLQGGYTFGSGTRLTVV.

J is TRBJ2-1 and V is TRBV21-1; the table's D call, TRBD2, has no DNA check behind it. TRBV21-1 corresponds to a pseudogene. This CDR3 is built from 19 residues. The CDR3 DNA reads TGTGCCAGCAGCAAAGCTCCTCTCGGTGGGAGGAGGGATGACAATGAGCAGTTCTTC. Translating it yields CASSKAPLGGRRDDNEQFF.

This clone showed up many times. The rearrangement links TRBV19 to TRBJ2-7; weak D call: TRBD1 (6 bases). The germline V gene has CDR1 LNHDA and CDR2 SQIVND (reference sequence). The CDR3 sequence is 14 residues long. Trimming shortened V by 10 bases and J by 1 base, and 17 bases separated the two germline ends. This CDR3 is CATGQQGPSYEQYF. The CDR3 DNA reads TGTGCCACCGGTCAACAGGGACCTTCCTACGAGCAGTACTTC.

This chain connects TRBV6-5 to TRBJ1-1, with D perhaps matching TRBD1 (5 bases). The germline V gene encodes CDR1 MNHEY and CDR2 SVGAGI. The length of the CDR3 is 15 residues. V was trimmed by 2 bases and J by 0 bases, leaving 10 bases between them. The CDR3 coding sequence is TGTGCCAGCAGTTACAGGGGTTCGATGAACACTGAAGCTTTCTTT. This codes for CASSYRGSMNTEAFF.

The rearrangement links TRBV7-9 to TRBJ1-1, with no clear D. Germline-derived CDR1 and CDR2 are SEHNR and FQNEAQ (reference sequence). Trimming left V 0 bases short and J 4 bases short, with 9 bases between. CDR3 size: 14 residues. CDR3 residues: CASSLAAGITEAFF. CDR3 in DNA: TGTGCCAGCAGCTTAGCTGCGGGTATCACTGAAGCTTTCTTT.

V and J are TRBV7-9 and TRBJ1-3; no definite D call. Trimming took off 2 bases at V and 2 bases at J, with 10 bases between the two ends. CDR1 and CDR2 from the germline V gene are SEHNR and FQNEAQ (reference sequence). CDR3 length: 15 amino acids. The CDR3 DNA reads TGTGCCAGCAGCTTATACCCTTCACCTGGAAACACCATATATTTT. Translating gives CASSLYPSPGNTIYF.

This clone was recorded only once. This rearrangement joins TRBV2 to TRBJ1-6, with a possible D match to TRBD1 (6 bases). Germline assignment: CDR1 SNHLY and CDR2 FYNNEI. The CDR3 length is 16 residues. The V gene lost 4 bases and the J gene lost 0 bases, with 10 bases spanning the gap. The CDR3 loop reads CASSGGGSSYNSPLHF. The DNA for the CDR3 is TGTGCCAGCAGTGGAGGGGGGAGCTCCTATAATTCACCCCTCCACTTT.

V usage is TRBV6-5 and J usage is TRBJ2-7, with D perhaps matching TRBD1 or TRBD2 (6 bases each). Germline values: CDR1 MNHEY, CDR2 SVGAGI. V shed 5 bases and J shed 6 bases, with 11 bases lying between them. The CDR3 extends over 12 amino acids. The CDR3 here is CASSHGGGEQYF. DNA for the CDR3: TGTGCCAGCAGTCACGGAGGGGGCGAGCAGTACTTC.

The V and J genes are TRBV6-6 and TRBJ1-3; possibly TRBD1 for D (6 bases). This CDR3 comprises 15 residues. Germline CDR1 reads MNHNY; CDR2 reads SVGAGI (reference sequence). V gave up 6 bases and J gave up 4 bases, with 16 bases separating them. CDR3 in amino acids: CASSPMTGAGNTIYF. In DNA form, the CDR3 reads TGTGCCAGCAGCCCGATGACAGGTGCGGGAAACACCATATATTTT.

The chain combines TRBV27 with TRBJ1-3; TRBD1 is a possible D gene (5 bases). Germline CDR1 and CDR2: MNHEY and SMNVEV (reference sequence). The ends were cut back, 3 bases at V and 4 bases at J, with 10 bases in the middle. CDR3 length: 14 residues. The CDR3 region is CASSLAGGGNTIYF. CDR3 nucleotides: TGTGCCAGCAGTTTGGCGGGGGGGGGAAACACCATATATTTT.

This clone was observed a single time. The CDR3 coding sequence is TGTGCCAGTAATCCTAGCGGGAGCTCTACCTACGAGCAGTACTTC. Translation gives CASNPSGSSTYEQYF. The gene calls are TRBV19 and TRBJ2-7, with 10 bases fitting TRBD2. The CDR3 extends over 15 amino acids. The germline V gene encodes CDR1 LNHDA and CDR2 SQIVND (reference sequence). With V trimmed by 7 bases and J by 2 bases, 8 bases remained unmatched. Looking up the rest from reference TRBV19 and TRBJ2-7 gives the full variable domain: DGGITQSPKYLFRKEGQNVTLSCEQNLNHDAMYWYRQDPGQGLRLIYYSQIVNDFQKGDIAEGYSVSREKKESFPLTVTSAQKNPTAFYLCASNPSGSSTYEQYFGPGTRLTVT.